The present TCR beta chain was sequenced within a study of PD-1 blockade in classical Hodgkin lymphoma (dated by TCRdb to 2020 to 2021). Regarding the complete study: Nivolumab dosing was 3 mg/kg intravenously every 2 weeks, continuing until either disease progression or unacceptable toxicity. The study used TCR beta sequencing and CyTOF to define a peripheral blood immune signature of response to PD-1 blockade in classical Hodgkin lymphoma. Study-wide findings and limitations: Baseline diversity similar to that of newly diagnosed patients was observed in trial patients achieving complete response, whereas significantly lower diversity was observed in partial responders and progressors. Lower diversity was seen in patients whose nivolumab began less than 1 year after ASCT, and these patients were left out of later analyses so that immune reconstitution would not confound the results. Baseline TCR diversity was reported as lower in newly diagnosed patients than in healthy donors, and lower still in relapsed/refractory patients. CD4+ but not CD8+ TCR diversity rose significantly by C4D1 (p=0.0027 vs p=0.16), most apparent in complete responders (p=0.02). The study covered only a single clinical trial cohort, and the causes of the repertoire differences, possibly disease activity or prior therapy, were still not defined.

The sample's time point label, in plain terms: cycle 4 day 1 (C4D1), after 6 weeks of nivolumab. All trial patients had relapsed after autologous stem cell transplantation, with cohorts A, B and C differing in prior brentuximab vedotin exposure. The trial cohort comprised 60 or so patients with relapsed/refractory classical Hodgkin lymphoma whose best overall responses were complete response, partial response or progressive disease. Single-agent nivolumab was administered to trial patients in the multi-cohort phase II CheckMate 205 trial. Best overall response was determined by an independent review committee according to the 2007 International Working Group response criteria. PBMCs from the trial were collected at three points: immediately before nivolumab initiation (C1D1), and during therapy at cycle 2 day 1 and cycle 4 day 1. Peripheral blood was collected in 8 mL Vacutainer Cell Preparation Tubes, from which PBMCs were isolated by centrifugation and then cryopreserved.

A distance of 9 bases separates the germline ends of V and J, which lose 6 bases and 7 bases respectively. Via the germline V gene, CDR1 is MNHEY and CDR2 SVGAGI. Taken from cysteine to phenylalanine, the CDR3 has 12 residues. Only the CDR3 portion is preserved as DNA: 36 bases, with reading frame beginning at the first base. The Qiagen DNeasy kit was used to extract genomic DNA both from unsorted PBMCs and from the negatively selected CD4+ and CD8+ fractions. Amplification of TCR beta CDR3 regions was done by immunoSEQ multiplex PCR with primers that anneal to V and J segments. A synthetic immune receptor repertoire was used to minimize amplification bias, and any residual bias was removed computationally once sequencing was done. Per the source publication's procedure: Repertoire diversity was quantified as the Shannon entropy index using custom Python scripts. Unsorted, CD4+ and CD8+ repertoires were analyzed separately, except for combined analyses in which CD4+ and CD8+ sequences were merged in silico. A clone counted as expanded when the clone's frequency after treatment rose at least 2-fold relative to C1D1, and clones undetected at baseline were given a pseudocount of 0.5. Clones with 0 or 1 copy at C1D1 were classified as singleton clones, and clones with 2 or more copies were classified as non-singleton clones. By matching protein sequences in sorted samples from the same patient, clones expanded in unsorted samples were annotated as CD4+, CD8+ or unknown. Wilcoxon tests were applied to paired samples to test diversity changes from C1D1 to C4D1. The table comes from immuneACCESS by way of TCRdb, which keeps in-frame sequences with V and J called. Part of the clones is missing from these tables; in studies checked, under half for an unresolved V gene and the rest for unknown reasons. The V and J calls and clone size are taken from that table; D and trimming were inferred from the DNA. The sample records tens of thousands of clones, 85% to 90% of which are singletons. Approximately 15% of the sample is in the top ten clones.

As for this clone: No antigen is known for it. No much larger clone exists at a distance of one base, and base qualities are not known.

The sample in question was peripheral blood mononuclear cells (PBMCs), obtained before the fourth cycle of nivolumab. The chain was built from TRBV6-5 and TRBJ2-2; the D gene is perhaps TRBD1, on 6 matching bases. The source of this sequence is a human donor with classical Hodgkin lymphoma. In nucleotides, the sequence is TGTGCCAGCAGCAGGGGTGTCGGGGAGCTGTTTTTT. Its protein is CASSRGVGELFF.